The 25 T cell receptor beta chains in this list originate from one sample, sequenced in a study of blood T cell repertoires in COVID-19. Libraries were prepared by immunoSEQ multiplex PCR; TCRdb keeps only in-frame clonotypes and omits some of them. The sample carries fewer than 50,000 clones, just over 90% recorded once. Sequencing used peripheral blood. The receptors originated from a man aged 45-60 years with COVID-19, enrolled during active disease.

This chain's CDR3 is CASSVTASHSGNTIYF. The CDR3 DNA follows: TGTGCCAGCAGCGTGACAGCTTCTCACTCTGGAAACACCATATATTTT. This rearrangement joins TRBV9 to TRBJ1-3; TRBD1 might be the D (5 bases). Germline CDR1 reads SGDLS; CDR2 reads YYNGEE. CDR3 length: 16 residues. Trimming cost V 2 bases and J 0 bases, with 12 bases left between them.

CDR3 in amino acids: CASSSELGRVNTEAFF. CDR3 nucleotides: TGTGCCAGCAGCTCCGAATTGGGCAGGGTGAACACTGAAGCTTTCTTT. The chain employs TRBV5-4 and TRBJ1-1; TRBD1 might be the D (5 bases). This CDR3 spans 16 amino acids. In germline, CDR1 is SGHNT, CDR2 YYREEE (reference sequence). The ends were cut back, 3 bases at V and 0 bases at J, with 15 bases in the middle.

This clone has a single count. This chain joins TRBV9 and TRBJ1-2; a weak D match, TRBD1 (5 bases). V was shortened by 0 bases and J by 4 bases, with 7 bases between the two germline ends. The length of the CDR3 is 13 residues. Germline V gives CDR1 SGDLS, CDR2 YYNGEE. CDR3 sequence: CASSVGGGYGYTF. CDR3 coding DNA: TGTGCCAGCAGCGTAGGCGGGGGCTATGGCTACACCTTC.

The V call is TRBV29-1, the J call TRBJ1-3; no definite D call. Germline V lookup: CDR1 SQVTM, CDR2 ANQGSEA. Trimming cost V 1 base and J 0 bases, with 7 bases left between them. The CDR3 extends over 14 amino acids. The CDR3 loop is CSVEVTGSGNTIYF. CDR3 coding DNA: TGCAGCGTTGAAGTAACCGGCTCTGGAAACACCATATATTTT.

V gene TRBV25-1 combines with J gene TRBJ2-1, with 8 bases matching TRBD1. CDR1 is MGHDK and CDR2 is SYGVNS in the germline V gene. The CDR3 is made up of 17 amino acids. After removal of 4 bases from V and 3 bases from J, the junction contained 11 bases not matched to a gene. Here the CDR3 DNA reads TGTGCCAGCAGTGGTCACCCCGACAGGGGCCACTACAATGAGCAGTTCTTC. Amino acid sequence: CASSGHPDRGHYNEQFF.

The genes are TRBV19 and TRBJ2-1, with TRBD1 matching over 8 bases. This CDR3 comprises 15 residues. Germline V CDR1 and CDR2: LNHDA, SQIVND (reference sequence). Trimming took 6 bases from V and 1 from J; bases not matched to a gene: 5. The CDR3 bases are TGTGCCAGTAGCCAAAGACAGGGGTCCTACAATGAGCAGTTCTTC. Residues: CASSQRQGSYNEQFF. The full variable domain, its missing parts supplied by reference TRBV19 and TRBJ2-1, is DGGITQSPKYLFRKEGQNVTLSCEQNLNHDAMYWYRQDPGQGLRLIYYSQIVNDFQKGDIAEGYSVSREKKESFPLTVTSAQKNPTAFYLCASSQRQGSYNEQFFGPGTRLTVL.

The V and J genes are TRBV18 and TRBJ2-2; D uncertain. V lost 8 bases, J lost 0 bases, and 7 bases lay in between. Germline CDR1 KGHSH, CDR2 LQKENI. This CDR3 is 13 amino acids long. The CDR3 region has the DNA TGTGCCAGCACCTATTCGAACACCGGGGAGCTGTTTTTT. Its translation is CASTYSNTGELFF.

The chain couples TRBV20-1 to TRBJ1-2; D gene ambiguous. The CDR3 is 15 amino acids. V was pared by 3 bases and J by 8 bases, with 22 bases between. From germline, CDR1 is DFQATT and CDR2 SNEGSKA (reference sequence). The DNA for the CDR3 is TGCAGTGCTAGTACGCCCGGGCCCGGGAACTTGGGCTACACCTTC. Encoded protein: CSASTPGPGNLGYTF.

This chain links TRBV10-3 with TRBJ2-7; 12 positions match TRBD2. CDR1 is ENHRY, CDR2 SYGVKD, per germline. This CDR3 has 15 amino acids. The V and J ends lost 2 bases and 7 bases, in that order; junction bases with no gene match: 6. CDR3 sequence reads: CAISEDLAGGDEQYF. The CDR3 nucleotides are TGTGCCATCAGTGAGGATCTAGCGGGAGGGGATGAGCAGTACTTC.

The rearrangement links TRBV5-8 to TRBJ1-1; no definite D call. The germline V and J ends were trimmed by 0 bases and 8 bases, with 5 bases remaining between them. Germline V gene data show CDR1 as SGHTS and CDR2 as YDEGEE. The CDR3 runs to 11 residues. CDR3 sequence: CASSLAGEAFF. The CDR3 coding sequence is TGTGCCAGCAGCTTGGCGGGGGAAGCTTTCTTT. The whole variable domain, filled in from reference TRBV5-8 and TRBJ1-1, reads EAGVTQSPTHLIKTRGQQATLRCSPISGHTSVYWYQQALGLGLQFLLWYDEGEERNRGNFPPRFSGRQFPNYSSELNVNALELEDSALYLCASSLAGEAFFGQGTRLTVV.

The genes are TRBV28 and TRBJ2-7, with TRBD2 as a possible D gene (7 bases). There are 13 residues in the CDR3. The V and J ends lost 7 bases and 11 bases respectively, with 21 bases between them. Germline V lookup: CDR1 MDHEN, CDR2 SYDVKM. The CDR3, as DNA: TGTGCCAGCACCCCCCCCGCGAGGGGGGGAAAGTACTTC. Protein product: CASTPPARGGKYF. Full variable domain (outside the CDR3, taken from reference TRBV28 and TRBJ2-7): DVKVTQSSRYLVKRTGEKVFLECVQDMDHENMFWYRQDPGLGLRLIYFSYDVKMKEKGDIPEGYSVSREKKERFSLILESASTNQTSMYLCASTPPARGGKYFGPGTRLTVT.

The V gene is TRBV2, the J gene TRBJ1-5, with D unresolved. V was shortened by 6 bases and J by 6 bases, with 15 bases between the two germline ends. Germline V lookup: CDR1 SNHLY, CDR2 FYNNEI. The CDR3 has 14 amino acids. The CDR3 nucleotides are TGTGCCAGCAGGCGTTTTGGAGATCCTCAGCCCCAGCATTTT. It specifies CASRRFGDPQPQHF.

This sequence joins TRBV3-1 (or the pseudogene TRBV3-2) and TRBJ2-7, with 12 bases identical to TRBD2. This CDR3 has 16 amino acids. The germline gives CDR1 LGHDT, CDR2 YNNKEL (reference sequence). After removal of 4 bases from V and 2 bases from J, the junction contained 6 bases not matched to a gene. In DNA, the CDR3 is TGTGCCAGCAGCCCTCTAAGGACTAGCGGGACCTACGAGCAGTACTTC. This translates into CASSPLRTSGTYEQYF.

V is TRBV12-3 or TRBV12-4 and J is TRBJ1-5; the D gene is possibly TRBD1 (6 bases). The CDR3 sequence is 13 residues long. The ends were cut back, 8 bases at V and 4 bases at J, with 12 bases in the middle. CDR3 DNA: TGTGCCAGCGGGGTTACAGGGAATCAGCCCCAGCATTTT. As protein: CASGVTGNQPQHF.

The chain joins TRBV7-2 to TRBJ2-1, with 8 bases identical to TRBD2. The CDR3 loop spans 15 amino acids. After removal of 5 bases from V and 4 bases from J, the junction contained 7 bases not matched to a gene. CDR1 SGHTA and CDR2 FQGNSA come from the germline V gene. DNA for the CDR3: TGTGCCAGCAGCGTTAGCGGGACCTATTACAATGAGCAGTTCTTC. This codes for CASSVSGTYYNEQFF.

In this sample, this clone turned up once. V gene TRBV5-1 combines with J gene TRBJ1-6, with TRBD1 matching 8 bases. The V and J ends lost 3 bases and 5 bases, in that order; junction bases with no gene match: 7. CDR1 and CDR2 from the germline V gene are SGHRS and YFSETQ. The CDR3 runs 16 residues. The CDR3 DNA is TGCGCCAGCAGCTCCCCTCAGGGGGCGGATAATTCACCCCTCCACTTT. It yields the protein CASSSPQGADNSPLHF. The variable domain in full, completed from reference TRBV5-1 and TRBJ1-6, reads KAGVTQTPRYLIKTRGQQVTLSCSPISGHRSVSWYQQTPGQGLQFLFEYFSETQRNKGNFPGRFSGRQFSNSRSEMNVSTLELGDSALYLCASSSPQGADNSPLHFGNGTRLTVT.

V is TRBV19 and J is TRBJ1-2; D gene ambiguous. Trimming left V 5 bases short and J 2 bases short, with 12 bases between. Per the germline V gene, CDR1 is LNHDA and CDR2 is SQIVND (reference sequence). The CDR3 extends over 14 amino acids. The CDR3 reads CASSSSGMNYGYTF. For the CDR3, the DNA is TGTGCCAGTAGTTCATCGGGAATGAACTATGGCTACACCTTC.

This clone was counted between two and nine times. CDR3 nucleotides: TGTGCCAGCAGCCCGGAGGGGTCGGCGGAAACTTATGGCTACACCTTC. Encoded protein: CASSPEGSAETYGYTF. V and J are TRBV4-2 and TRBJ1-2; a possible D gene is TRBD1 (5 bases). Trimming pared 4 bases from V and 5 bases from J, leaving 20 bases between. The germline V gene has CDR1 LGHNA and CDR2 YNFKEQ. The CDR3 consists of 16 residues.

This chain connects TRBV9 to TRBJ1-1; 8 bases fit TRBD1. Germline V gene sequence: CDR1 SGDLS, CDR2 YYNGEE. The CDR3 spans 14 residues. V shed 2 bases and J 1 base; nucleotides not matched to a gene: 1. As DNA, the CDR3 is TGTGCCAGCAGCGTCGGACAGGGGAACACTGAAGCTTTCTTT. Translated, it gives CASSVGQGNTEAFF.

The gene calls are TRBV4-2 and TRBJ2-3; 11 bases are a match to TRBD2. Germline V gives CDR1 LGHNA, CDR2 YNFKEQ. J lost 7 bases, V lost 3 bases, and 6 bases had no gene match. CDR3 length: 15 residues. The CDR3 nucleotides read TGTGCCAGCAGCCAGGGACTAGCGGAGGGTAATACGCAGTATTTT. It codes for CASSQGLAEGNTQYF.

This chain connects TRBV5-1 to TRBJ2-7, with 9 bases lining up with TRBD1. The CDR3 spans 15 residues. The germline V gene encodes CDR1 SGHRS and CDR2 YFSETQ. Trimming at V came to 0 bases and at J to 5 bases, leaving 6 bases not matched to a gene. CDR3 nucleotide sequence: TGCGCCAGCAGCTTGGAGGACAGGGGTTTCGACGAGCAGTACTTC. Translated, it gives CASSLEDRGFDEQYF. The whole variable domain, remainder taken from reference TRBV5-1 and TRBJ2-7, is KAGVTQTPRYLIKTRGQQVTLSCSPISGHRSVSWYQQTPGQGLQFLFEYFSETQRNKGNFPGRFSGRQFSNSRSEMNVSTLELGDSALYLCASSLEDRGFDEQYFGPGTRLTVT.

The chain joins TRBV7-9 to TRBJ1-6; 10 nucleotides line up with TRBD1. Germline V CDR1 and CDR2: SEHNR, FQNEAQ (reference sequence). With 6 bases clipped from V and 0 bases from J, the junction kept 5 bases outside the gene matches. The CDR3 totals 17 residues. The CDR3 region is CASRRDRGSSYNSPLHF. The CDR3 region has the DNA TGTGCCAGCAGACGGGACAGGGGAAGCTCCTATAATTCACCCCTCCACTTT.

The chain is built from TRBV11-2 and TRBJ2-7; D is unclear. Deletions cut 5 bases from V and 0 bases from J, with 5 bases between. The germline CDR1 and CDR2 sequences are SGHAT and FQNNGV. CDR3 size: 12 residues. The CDR3 loop is CASSTGSYEQYF. As DNA, the CDR3 is TGTGCCAGCAGCACCGGCTCCTACGAGCAGTACTTC.

This clone was picked up one time. The genes are TRBV2 and TRBJ1-5; D is undetermined. The V gene lost 0 bases and the J gene lost 5 bases, with 8 bases spanning the gap. This CDR3 is 14 amino acids long. Per germline, CDR1 SNHLY and CDR2 FYNNEI. The CDR3 here is CASSEALPDQPQHF. The CDR3 coding sequence is TGTGCCAGCAGTGAAGCGCTTCCGGATCAGCCCCAGCATTTT. Variable domain in full (rest from reference TRBV2 and TRBJ1-5): EPEVTQTPSHQVTQMGQEVILRCVPISNHLYFYWYRQILGQKVEFLVSFYNNEISEKSEIFDDQFSVERPDGSNFTLKIRSTKLEDSAMYFCASSEALPDQPQHFGDGTRLSIL.

This chain uses TRBV19 with TRBJ1-2; no clear D gene. The V end lost 7 bases, the J end lost 8 bases, and 17 bases lay between the germline ends. The CDR3 has 13 residues. Germline V CDR1 and CDR2: LNHDA, SQIVND (reference sequence). CDR3 sequence reads: CASNYRWMEGYTF. DNA of the CDR3: TGTGCCAGTAATTATCGGTGGATGGAGGGCTACACCTTC.